These 9 T cell receptor beta chains share one sample of origin, sequenced in a study of CD8 T cells in Susac syndrome. Random hexamers were used to reverse transcribe the RNA input (roughly 0.5 to 1 ug). TCRdb processed the immunoSEQ multiplex PCR reads anew with MiXCR; each CDR3 protein has one entry. This sample carries about 110,000 distinct CDR3 sequences, approximately 94% of them seen once, and the ten largest clones take roughly 0.43%. Sequences were obtained from CD8+ T cells from PBMCs. These receptors were taken from a human donor with Susac syndrome.

V is TRBV3-1 and J is TRBJ2-7, with D perhaps TRBD1 or TRBD2 (5 bases each). Trimming pared 1 base from V and 3 bases from J, leaving 10 bases between. The CDR3 extends over 14 amino acids. Germline-derived CDR1 and CDR2 are LGHDT and YNNKEL (reference sequence). DNA for the CDR3: TGTGCCAGCAGCCAAGGGGACGGAGACTACGAGCAGTACTTC. It encodes CASSQGDGDYEQYF.

V gene TRBV3-1 combines with J gene TRBJ1-2; D gene uncertain. With 1 base removed from V and 4 bases from J, the gap between germline ends came to 10 bases. The CDR3 is made up of 14 amino acids. The germline gives CDR1 LGHDT, CDR2 YNNKEL (reference sequence). CDR3 nucleotide sequence: TGTGCCAGCAGCCAAGGCGGCGGCTTCTATGGCTACACCTTC. Residues: CASSQGGGFYGYTF.

This clonotype was counted once. The chain couples TRBV12-3 or TRBV12-4 to TRBJ1-1, with no clear D. The ends were cut back, 7 bases at V and 1 base at J, with 10 bases in the middle. This CDR3 has 13 residues. The chain's CDR3 is CASTPLENTEAFF. Written as DNA, the CDR3 is TGTGCCAGCACCCCACTTGAGAACACTGAAGCTTTCTTT.

This chain links TRBV27 with TRBJ1-5; perhaps TRBD1 as D (5 bases). Germline V gene data show CDR1 as MNHEY and CDR2 as SMNVEV (reference sequence). The CDR3 extends over 17 amino acids. The ends were cut back, 6 bases at V and 3 bases at J, with 21 bases in the middle. The CDR3 nucleotides read TGTGCCAGCAGCCGAAACATGGGTGACAGTCCCAATCAGCCCCAGCATTTT. Encoded protein: CASSRNMGDSPNQPQHF.

This clonotype was picked up one time. This chain uses TRBV12-3 or TRBV12-4 with TRBJ1-1; D remains ambiguous. Trimming pared 7 bases from V and 4 bases from J, leaving 19 bases between. The CDR3 sequence is 15 residues long. CDR3 in amino acids: CASIGVGRASTEAFF. The CDR3, as DNA: TGTGCCAGCATTGGCGTAGGCCGGGCGAGCACTGAAGCTTTCTTT.

This chain joins TRBV7-9 and TRBJ2-3; 7 bases map to TRBD2. The CDR3 runs 13 residues. Germline values: CDR1 SEHNR, CDR2 FQNEAQ (reference sequence). After removal of 8 bases from V and 2 bases from J, the junction contained 4 bases not matched to a gene. The CDR3 region is CASRGENTDTQYF. The CDR3, as DNA: TGTGCCAGCCGGGGGGAGAACACAGATACGCAGTATTTT.

The chain has TRBV7-9 and TRBJ2-7; D is uncertain. The V gene lost 7 bases and the J gene lost 3 bases, with 10 bases spanning the gap. This CDR3 is built from 12 residues. Germline loops: CDR1 SEHNR, CDR2 FQNEAQ (reference sequence). This CDR3 is CASTRGVYEQYF. As DNA, the CDR3 is TGTGCCAGCACCCGCGGCGTCTACGAGCAGTACTTC. The whole variable domain, remainder taken from reference TRBV7-9 and TRBJ2-7, is DTGVSQNPRHKITKRGQNVTFRCDPISEHNRLYWYRQTLGQGPEFLTYFQNEAQLEKSRLLSDRFSAERPKGSFSTLEIQRTEQGDSAMYLCASTRGVYEQYFGPGTRLTVT.

The gene calls are TRBV18 and TRBJ2-3; D might be TRBD2 (5 bases). Germline V gene sequence: CDR1 KGHSH, CDR2 LQKENI. The ends were cut back, 7 bases at V and 5 bases at J, with 7 bases in the middle. The CDR3 consists of 11 residues. Here the CDR3 DNA reads TGTGCCAGCTGGGCGGGAGATACGCAGTATTTT. This codes for CASWAGDTQYF.

The chain uses TRBV6-1 and TRBJ1-2; a weak D match, TRBD1 (5 bases). Germline-derived CDR1 and CDR2 are MNHNS and SASEGT. V lost 9 bases, J lost 4 bases, and 12 bases lay in between. This CDR3 is built from 12 residues. DNA for the CDR3: TGTGCCAGTCGGTCAGGGCTCTATGGCTACACCTTC. Translation: CASRSGLYGYTF.